Below are 17 T cell receptor beta chains sequenced from a single sample in a study of response to subunit inactivated influenza vaccine. TCRdb recomputed calls from the RT-PCR reads with MiXCR, one row per CDR3 protein. The sample records under 550,000 distinct CDR3 sequences, under 8.5% being singletons. The material sequenced was PBMCs from blood, taken 23 months after vaccination. The receptors shown here come from a man aged 45 to 75 who received an inactivated influenza vaccine.

This clonotype was observed many times. V and J are TRBV6-1 and TRBJ2-2; 8 nucleotides line up with TRBD1. The CDR3 has 16 amino acids. Germline assignment: CDR1 MNHNS and CDR2 SASEGT. V dropped 10 bases and J dropped 3; count of bases not matched to a gene: 13. The CDR3 coding sequence is TGTGCCATCCAAAGGACCCAGGGGGCGCACACCGGGGAGCTGTTTTTT. Translating gives CAIQRTQGAHTGELFF.

This clonotype has ten or more counts. The rearrangement joins TRBV7-2 to TRBJ2-1; D possibly corresponds to TRBD1 (5 bases). Germline lookup yields CDR1 SGHTA and CDR2 FQGNSA. CDR3 length equals 14 residues. Between the trimmed V and J ends, which lost 2 bases and 9 bases, there was a span of 14 bases. The CDR3 nucleotides are TGTGCCAGCAGCTTAATAGTAGGGGAAGCTGAGCAGTTCTTC. Translating it yields CASSLIVGEAEQFF.

V usage is TRBV12-3 or TRBV12-4 and J usage is TRBJ2-5; TRBD1 might be the D (6 bases). This CDR3 has 14 residues. V was shortened by 1 base and J by 5 bases, with 11 bases between the two germline ends. The CDR3 DNA follows: TGTGCCAGCAGTTTAGACAGGGAATTGGAGACCCAGTACTTC. Translated: CASSLDRELETQYF.

A few counts support this clonotype. This chain connects TRBV6-1 to TRBJ2-7; 9 nucleotides agree with TRBD1. The CDR3 is 15 residues long. Trimming removed 2 bases from V and 5 bases from J; junction bases left unmatched: 7. Germline CDR1 reads MNHNS; CDR2 reads SASEGT. The CDR3 loop is CASSEWGTGLHEQYF. CDR3 DNA sequence: TGTGCCAGCAGTGAATGGGGGACAGGGTTACACGAGCAGTACTTC.

J is TRBJ2-7 and V is TRBV5-6; unclear D gene. Germline CDR1 is SGHDT and CDR2 is YYEEEE. Trimming cost V 0 bases and J 1 base, with 17 bases left between them. The CDR3 contains 17 residues. CDR3 sequence: CASSLADRVGRSYEQYF. In nucleotides, the CDR3 is TGTGCCAGCAGCTTGGCCGATAGGGTAGGTAGGTCCTACGAGCAGTACTTC. Complete variable domain (other parts from reference TRBV5-6 and TRBJ2-7): DAGVTQSPTHLIKTRGQQVTLRCSPKSGHDTVSWYQQALGQGPQFIFQYYEEEERQRGNFPDRFSGHQFPNYSSELNVNALLLGDSALYLCASSLADRVGRSYEQYFGPGTRLTVT.

The V and J genes are TRBV20-1 and TRBJ1-1; D remains ambiguous. V was clipped by 5 bases and J by 0 bases, with 13 bases between them. CDR3 length equals 14 residues. Germline V gene sequence: CDR1 DFQATT, CDR2 SNEGSKA (reference sequence). CDR3 region: CSARGQRMNTEAFF. In DNA, the CDR3 is TGCAGTGCTCGTGGCCAGCGCATGAACACTGAAGCTTTCTTT.

The gene calls are TRBV3-1 and TRBJ1-1; D is possibly TRBD1 (5 bases). Per germline, CDR1 LGHDT and CDR2 YNNKEL (reference sequence). This CDR3 region has 14 residues. Trimming pared 1 base from V and 5 bases from J, leaving 11 bases between. CDR3 amino acids: CASSQVGGGTEAFF. CDR3 sequence (DNA): TGTGCCAGCAGCCAAGTCGGGGGAGGAACTGAAGCTTTCTTT.

The chain employs TRBV20-1 and TRBJ1-4; the match to TRBD1 covers 12 bases. V dropped 4 bases and J dropped 2; count of bases not matched to a gene: 5. CDR3 length: 16 amino acids. Germline V gene data show CDR1 as DFQATT and CDR2 as SNEGSKA (reference sequence). The CDR3 DNA is TGCAGTGCTAAGGGACAGGGGGCAGGGACTAATGAAAAACTGTTTTTT. Translated, it gives CSAKGQGAGTNEKLFF.

This clonotype was detected ten times or more. This chain uses TRBV6-2 or TRBV6-3 with TRBJ1-5; D not certain. The ends were cut back, 7 bases at V and 0 bases at J, with 13 bases in the middle. The CDR3 has 15 amino acids. The germline CDR1 and CDR2 sequences are MNHEY and SVGEGT. This chain's CDR3 is CASMAEKYSNQPQHF. The CDR3 DNA follows: TGTGCCAGCATGGCGGAGAAGTATAGCAATCAGCCCCAGCATTTT.

This clonotype was detected a few times. The J gene is TRBJ2-7, the V gene TRBV20-1; TRBD1 aligns across 10 bases. Germline CDR1 and CDR2: DFQATT and SNEGSKA (reference sequence). With V trimmed by 6 bases and J by 5 bases, 7 bases remained unmatched. The CDR3 extends over 13 amino acids. CDR3 sequence (DNA): TGCAGTGCAACCGGGACAGGGGCGGACGAGCAGTACTTC. Translated, it gives CSATGTGADEQYF.

This clonotype was detected a few times. The chain recombines TRBV5-1 with TRBJ2-5; 8 positions match TRBD1. V trimming: 0 bases; J trimming: 5 bases; junction bases outside the gene matches: 6. The CDR3 contains 15 residues. Germline V CDR1 and CDR2: SGHRS, YFSETQ. The CDR3 bases are TGCGCCAGCAGCTTGGCTCAGGGGGCGGCGGAGACCCAGTACTTC. The encoded protein is CASSLAQGAAETQYF.

This clonotype came up a few times. The chain employs TRBV6-5 and TRBJ2-1, with D tentatively TRBD1 (5 bases). The V end was cut by 2 bases, the J end by 0 bases, with 11 bases between. Germline V lookup: CDR1 MNHEY, CDR2 SVGAGI. The CDR3 loop spans 16 amino acids. CDR3 protein: CASSYRGSGSYNEQFF. The CDR3 DNA reads TGTGCCAGCAGTTACAGGGGTTCGGGCTCCTACAATGAGCAGTTCTTC.

The chain employs TRBV6-5 and TRBJ1-6; 9 nucleotides agree with TRBD1. Germline V lookup: CDR1 MNHEY, CDR2 SVGAGI. This CDR3 region has 17 residues. The V gene end was trimmed by 5 bases and the J gene end by 5 bases; junction bases not matched to a gene: 10. Written as DNA, the CDR3 is TGTGCCAGCAGTCACATGACAGGGGGAATTAATAATTCACCCCTCCACTTT. Residues: CASSHMTGGINNSPLHF.

CDR3 nucleotides: TGCAGCGTGGATGGACAGTTGTTGGATGAGCAGTTCTTC. Encoded protein: CSVDGQLLDEQFF. This sequence joins TRBV29-1 and TRBJ2-1; D is possibly TRBD1 (6 bases). From germline, CDR1 is SQVTM and CDR2 ANQGSEA. The CDR3 is 13 amino acids. The germline V and J ends were trimmed by 6 bases and 8 bases, with 17 bases remaining between them.

In this sample, this clonotype turned up a few times. The chain combines TRBV9 with TRBJ2-5, with 8 bases that match TRBD2. V dropped 0 bases and J dropped 1; count of bases not matched to a gene: 2. The length of the CDR3 is 15 residues. CDR1 is SGDLS, CDR2 YYNGEE, per germline. The CDR3 region is CASSVAGGPQETQYF. CDR3 nucleotides: TGTGCCAGCAGCGTAGCGGGGGGGCCCCAAGAGACCCAGTACTTC.

This clonotype has ten or more counts. The rearrangement uses TRBV2 and TRBJ1-1; 9 bases align to TRBD1. Germline-derived CDR1 and CDR2 are SNHLY and FYNNEI. V lost 5 bases and J lost 1; bases outside the gene matches: 2. The CDR3 covers 14 residues. CDR3 loop: CASSTGQGNTEAFF. DNA for the CDR3: TGTGCCAGCAGTACGGGACAGGGGAACACTGAAGCTTTCTTT.

This clonotype was seen many times. The chain combines TRBV7-2 with TRBJ1-1, with 7 bases lining up with TRBD1. Germline CDR1 SGHTA, CDR2 FQGNSA. The CDR3 contains 13 residues. V lost 6 bases and J lost 4; bases outside the gene matches: 5. The CDR3 sequence is CASSPQGFTEAFF. The CDR3 DNA sequence: TGTGCCAGCAGTCCACAGGGGTTCACTGAAGCTTTCTTT.